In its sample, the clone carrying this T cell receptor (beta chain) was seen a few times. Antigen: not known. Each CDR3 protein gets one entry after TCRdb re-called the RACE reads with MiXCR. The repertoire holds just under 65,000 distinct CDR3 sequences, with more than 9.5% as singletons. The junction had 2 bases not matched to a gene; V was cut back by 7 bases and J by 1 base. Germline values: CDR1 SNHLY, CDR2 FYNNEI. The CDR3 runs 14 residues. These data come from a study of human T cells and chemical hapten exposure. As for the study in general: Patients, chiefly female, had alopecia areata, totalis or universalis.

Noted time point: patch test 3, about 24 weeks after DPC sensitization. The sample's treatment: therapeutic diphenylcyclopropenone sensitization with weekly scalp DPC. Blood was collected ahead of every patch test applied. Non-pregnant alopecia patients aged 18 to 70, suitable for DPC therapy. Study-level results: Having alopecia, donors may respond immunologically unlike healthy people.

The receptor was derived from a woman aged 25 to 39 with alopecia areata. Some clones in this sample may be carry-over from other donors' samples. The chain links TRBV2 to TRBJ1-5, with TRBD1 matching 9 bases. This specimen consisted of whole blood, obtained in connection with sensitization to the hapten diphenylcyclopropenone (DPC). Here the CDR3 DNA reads TGTGCCAGCACGGGACAGGGCAGCAATCAGCCCCAGCATTTT. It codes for CASTGQGSNQPQHF. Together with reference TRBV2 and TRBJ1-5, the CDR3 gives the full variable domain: EPEVTQTPSHQVTQMGQEVILRCVPISNHLYFYWYRQILGQKVEFLVSFYNNEISEKSEIFDDQFSVERPDGSNFTLKIRSTKLEDSAMYFCASTGQGSNQPQHFGDGTRLSIL.